What follows are 14 T cell receptor beta chains derived from one specimen sequenced in a study of blood T cell repertoires in COVID-19. Profiling relied on immunoSEQ multiplex PCR, and the TCRdb table lists in-frame clones only, not all of them. The data show around 140,000 clones, 86% seen once. Input material: PBMCs or T cells enriched from blood (not recorded which). The receptors come from a man aged 50-60 years who had recovered from COVID-19.

This chain connects TRBV30 to TRBJ2-2; D ambiguous. Trimming removed 2 bases from V and 1 base from J, with 8 bases in between. Germline V lookup: CDR1 GTSNPN, CDR2 SVGIG (reference sequence). The CDR3 has 14 amino acids. CDR3 region: CAWSFRVNTGELFF. The CDR3 DNA follows: TGTGCCTGGAGTTTTCGGGTGAACACCGGGGAGCTGTTTTTT.

The chain uses TRBV4-3 and TRBJ2-7; TRBD1 aligns across 8 bases. The germline V gene encodes CDR1 LGHNA and CDR2 YSLEER. The CDR3 sequence is 15 residues long. Losses at the gene ends were 5 bases for V and 3 bases for J; bases not matched to a gene: 9. CDR3 protein: CASSYRTGKHYEQYF. In DNA form, the CDR3 reads TGCGCCAGCAGCTACCGGACAGGGAAACACTACGAGCAGTACTTC.

Comments on this clone: Other DNA sequences in this specimen translate into the identical CDR3. The chain combines TRBV3-1 (or the pseudogene TRBV3-2) with TRBJ1-2, with D unclear. This CDR3 spans 12 amino acids. V was clipped by 1 base and J by 3 bases, with 3 bases between them. Germline assignment: CDR1 LGHDT and CDR2 YNNKEL (reference sequence). CDR3 nucleotides: TGTGCCAGCAGCCAAGGCGACTATGGCTACACCTTC. It specifies CASSQGDYGYTF.

The chain employs TRBV5-1 and TRBJ2-5; no clear D. Trimming cost V 0 bases and J 3 bases, with 6 bases left between them. This CDR3 region has 13 residues. CDR1 and CDR2 from the germline V gene are SGHRS and YFSETQ. DNA of the CDR3: TGCGCCAGCAGCTTGGGCGTTGAAGAGACCCAGTACTTC. Amino acid sequence: CASSLGVEETQYF.

In DNA, the CDR3 is TGTGCCAGCAGCTCGCTAATTGGACAAAGAAACTATGGCTACACCTTC. Residues: CASSSLIGQRNYGYTF. This chain connects TRBV7-9 to TRBJ1-2; a weak D match, TRBD1 (5 bases). Trimming took off 4 bases at V and 2 bases at J, with 17 bases between the two ends. This CDR3 has 16 residues. Per the germline V gene, CDR1 is SEHNR and CDR2 is FQNEAQ (reference sequence).

This clone was seen a few times. The chain has TRBV9 and TRBJ1-2; 9 positions agree with TRBD1. V gave up 0 bases and J gave up 8 bases; unmatched junction bases: 5. This CDR3 is 14 amino acids long. Germline V gene lookup returns CDR1 SGDLS and CDR2 YYNGEE. CDR3 DNA: TGTGCCAGCAGCGTAGACGGGACAGGGTACGGCTACACCTTC. Translation gives CASSVDGTGYGYTF.

The chain recombines TRBV11-3 with TRBJ2-1; 7 bases align to TRBD2. V shed 2 bases, J shed 7 bases, and the junction held 2 bases outside the gene matches. CDR3 length equals 13 residues. Germline assignment: CDR1 SGHNT and CDR2 YENEEA. The CDR3 here is CASSLYGGNEQFF. The CDR3 DNA reads TGTGCCAGCAGCTTATACGGGGGGAATGAGCAGTTCTTC. Using reference TRBV11-3 and TRBJ2-1 for the parts outside the CDR3, the full variable domain is EAGVVQSPRYKIIEKKQPVAFWCNPISGHNTLYWYLQNLGQGPELLIRYENEEAVDDSQLPKDRFSAERLKGVDSTLKIQPAELGDSAVYLCASSLYGGNEQFFGPGTRLTVL.

The chain has TRBV10-3 and TRBJ1-5; D is uncertain. The CDR3 is 13 amino acids. Germline values: CDR1 ENHRY, CDR2 SYGVKD. V shed 3 bases and J shed 3 bases, with 6 bases lying between them. The CDR3 DNA is TGTGCCATCAGTGAACAGCCCAATCAGCCCCAGCATTTT. Translation gives CAISEQPNQPQHF.

V usage is TRBV27 and J usage is TRBJ2-1; 9 positions match TRBD1. This CDR3 region has 15 residues. Germline CDR1 MNHEY, CDR2 SMNVEV (reference sequence). With V trimmed by 4 bases and J by 10 bases, 11 bases remained unmatched. The CDR3 coding sequence is TGTGCCAGCAGTTCCCCGACACAGGGGGCACGCGAGCAGTTCTTC. Translating it yields CASSSPTQGAREQFF.

J is TRBJ2-7 and V is TRBV6-1; TRBD1 is a possible D gene (6 bases). From germline, CDR1 is MNHNS and CDR2 SASEGT. This CDR3 region has 13 residues. V was pared by 6 bases and J by 3 bases, with 12 bases between. For the CDR3, the DNA is TGTGCCAGCAGACAGGGTGGGGACTACGAGCAGTACTTC. This translates into CASRQGGDYEQYF.

This clone has just one count. The chain couples TRBV7-2 to TRBJ2-7; 8 bases are shared with TRBD2. This CDR3 has 15 amino acids. In germline, CDR1 is SGHTA, CDR2 FQGNSA. The junction had 14 bases not matched to a gene; V was cut back by 6 bases and J by 7 bases. In nucleotides, the CDR3 is TGTGCCAGCAGTCGCTCCAGCGGGGGAGTAGGTGAGCAGTACGTC. It codes for CASSRSSGGVGEQYV.

This clone was detected only once. The chain is built from TRBV6-1 and TRBJ1-1, with D possibly matching TRBD1 (5 bases). CDR3 length equals 14 residues. The germline gives CDR1 MNHNS, CDR2 SASEGT. Trimming stripped 0 bases from V and 4 bases from J, with 9 bases between. The CDR3, as DNA: TGTGCCAGCAGTGAAGCATGGGGGGGCACTGAAGCTTTCTTT. This codes for CASSEAWGGTEAFF.

The V gene is TRBV24-1, the J gene TRBJ2-3; TRBD2 might be the D (5 bases). The CDR3 covers 15 residues. V was cut by 6 bases and J by 4 bases, with 16 bases left in between. Germline CDR1 and CDR2: KGHDR and SFDVKD. The CDR3 DNA reads TGTGCCACCAGTAGGAGGTCGGGAACAGCAGATACGCAGTATTTT. Translated: CATSRRSGTADTQYF.

The chain joins TRBV24-1 to TRBJ2-5; 8 bases agree with TRBD2. The CDR3 covers 14 residues. Germline trimming cut 11 bases from V and 5 bases from J; bases unmatched to any gene: 12. In germline, CDR1 is KGHDR, CDR2 SFDVKD. CDR3 in DNA: TGTGCCAGCCCTGAGGGCGGGGGGCCGGAGACCCAGTACTTC. As protein: CASPEGGGPETQYF.